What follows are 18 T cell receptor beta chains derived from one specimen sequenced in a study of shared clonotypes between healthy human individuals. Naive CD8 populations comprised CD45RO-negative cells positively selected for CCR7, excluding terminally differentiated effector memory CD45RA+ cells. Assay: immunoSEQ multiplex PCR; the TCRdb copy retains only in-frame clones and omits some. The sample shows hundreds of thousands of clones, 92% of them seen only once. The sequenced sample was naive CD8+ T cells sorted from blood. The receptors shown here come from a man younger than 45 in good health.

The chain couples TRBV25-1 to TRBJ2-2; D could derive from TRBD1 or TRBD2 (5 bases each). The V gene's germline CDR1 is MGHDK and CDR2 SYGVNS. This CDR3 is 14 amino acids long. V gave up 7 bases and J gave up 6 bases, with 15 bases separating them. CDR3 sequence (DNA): TGTGCCAGCATCGGCAGGGAGTGGTCCGGGGAGCTGTTTTTT. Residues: CASIGREWSGELFF. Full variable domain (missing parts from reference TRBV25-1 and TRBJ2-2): EADIYQTPRYLVIGTGKKITLECSQTMGHDKMYWYQQDPGMELHLIHYSYGVNSTEKGDLSSESTVSRIRTEHFPLTLESARPSHTSQYLCASIGREWSGELFFGEGSRLTVL.

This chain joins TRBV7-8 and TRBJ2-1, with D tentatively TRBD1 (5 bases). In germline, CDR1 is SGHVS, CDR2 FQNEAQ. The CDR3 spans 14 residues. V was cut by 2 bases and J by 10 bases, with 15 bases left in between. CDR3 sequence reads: CASSLSVGAWEQFF. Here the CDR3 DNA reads TGTGCCAGCAGCTTATCTGTTGGGGCCTGGGAGCAGTTCTTC.

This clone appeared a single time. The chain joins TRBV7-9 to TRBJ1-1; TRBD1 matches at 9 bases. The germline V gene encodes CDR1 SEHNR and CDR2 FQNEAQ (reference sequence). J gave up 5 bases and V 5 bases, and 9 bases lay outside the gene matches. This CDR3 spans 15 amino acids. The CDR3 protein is CASSEGTGLWTEAFF. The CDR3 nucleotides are TGTGCCAGCAGCGAAGGGACAGGGTTATGGACTGAAGCTTTCTTT.

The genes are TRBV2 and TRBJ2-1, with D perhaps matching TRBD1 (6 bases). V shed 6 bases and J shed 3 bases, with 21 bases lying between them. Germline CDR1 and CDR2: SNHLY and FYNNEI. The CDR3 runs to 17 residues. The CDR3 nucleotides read TGTGCCAGCAGAGCAAATGTACAGGGTCTTAACTACAATGAGCAGTTCTTC. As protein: CASRANVQGLNYNEQFF.

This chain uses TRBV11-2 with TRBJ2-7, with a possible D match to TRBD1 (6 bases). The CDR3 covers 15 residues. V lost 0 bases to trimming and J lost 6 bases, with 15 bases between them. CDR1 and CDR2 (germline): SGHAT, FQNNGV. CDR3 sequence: CASSLDLGQLLEQYF. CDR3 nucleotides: TGTGCCAGCAGCTTAGATCTAGGACAGTTGCTCGAGCAGTACTTC.

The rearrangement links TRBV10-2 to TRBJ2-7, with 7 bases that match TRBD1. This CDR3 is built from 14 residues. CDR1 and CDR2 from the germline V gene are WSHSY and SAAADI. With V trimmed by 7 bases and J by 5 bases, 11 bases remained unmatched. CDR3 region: CASTEKTGIHEQYF. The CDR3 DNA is TGCGCCAGCACCGAAAAGACAGGGATCCACGAGCAGTACTTC.

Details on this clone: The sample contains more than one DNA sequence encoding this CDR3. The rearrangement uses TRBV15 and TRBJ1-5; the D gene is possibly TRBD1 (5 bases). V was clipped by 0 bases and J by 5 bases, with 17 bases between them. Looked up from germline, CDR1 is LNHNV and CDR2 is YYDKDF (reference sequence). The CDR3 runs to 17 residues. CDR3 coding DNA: TGTGCCACCAGCAGAGAAGCGGGACGCCCAGCGGATCAGCCCCAGCATTTT. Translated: CATSREAGRPADQPQHF.

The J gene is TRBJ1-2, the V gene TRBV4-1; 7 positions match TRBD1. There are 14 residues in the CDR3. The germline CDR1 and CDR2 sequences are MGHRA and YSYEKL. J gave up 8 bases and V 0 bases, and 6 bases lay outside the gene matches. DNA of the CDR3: TGCGCCAGCAGCCAAGATCAGGGGGTGAAAGGCTACACCTTC. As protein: CASSQDQGVKGYTF.

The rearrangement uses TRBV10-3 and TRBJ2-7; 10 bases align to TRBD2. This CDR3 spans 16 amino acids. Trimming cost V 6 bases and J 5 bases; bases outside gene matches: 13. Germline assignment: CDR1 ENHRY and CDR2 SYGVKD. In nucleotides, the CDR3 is TGTGCCATCAGGGTGGATCCTCTAGCGGGAGAGGACGAGCAGTACTTC. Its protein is CAIRVDPLAGEDEQYF.

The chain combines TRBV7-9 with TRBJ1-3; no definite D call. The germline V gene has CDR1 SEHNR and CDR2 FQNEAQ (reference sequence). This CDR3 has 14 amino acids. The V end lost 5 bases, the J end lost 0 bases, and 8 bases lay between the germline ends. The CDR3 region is CASSLRISGNTIYF. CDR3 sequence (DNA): TGTGCCAGCAGCCTCCGGATCTCTGGAAACACCATATATTTT.

The chain's CDR3 is CASSLLSGSSSSSSYEQYF. DNA for the CDR3: TGTGCCAGCAGTTTGCTTAGCGGGAGTTCTAGCTCCTCTTCCTACGAGCAGTACTTC. This sequence joins TRBV27 and TRBJ2-7; 9 nucleotides match TRBD2. This CDR3 comprises 19 residues. Losses at the gene ends were 3 bases for V and 1 base for J; bases not matched to a gene: 16. CDR1 is MNHEY, CDR2 SMNVEV, per germline (reference sequence).

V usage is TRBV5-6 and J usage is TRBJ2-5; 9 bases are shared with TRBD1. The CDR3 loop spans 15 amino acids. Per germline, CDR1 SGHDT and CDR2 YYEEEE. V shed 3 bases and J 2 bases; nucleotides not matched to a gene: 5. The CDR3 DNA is TGTGCCAGCAGCTGGGGGACAGGGCCTCAAGAGACCCAGTACTTC. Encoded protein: CASSWGTGPQETQYF.

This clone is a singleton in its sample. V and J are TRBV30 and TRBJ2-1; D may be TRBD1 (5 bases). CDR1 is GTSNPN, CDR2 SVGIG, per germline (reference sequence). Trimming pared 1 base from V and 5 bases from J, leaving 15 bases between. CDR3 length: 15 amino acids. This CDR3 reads CAWSEGISAHNEQFF. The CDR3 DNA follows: TGTGCCTGGAGTGAGGGGATCTCAGCACACAATGAGCAGTTCTTC.

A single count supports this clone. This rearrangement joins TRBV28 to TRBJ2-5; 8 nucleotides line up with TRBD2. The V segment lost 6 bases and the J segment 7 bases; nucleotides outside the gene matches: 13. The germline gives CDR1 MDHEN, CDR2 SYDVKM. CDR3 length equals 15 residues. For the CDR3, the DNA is TGTGCCAGCAGCCCTATAGCGGGACCCATGGGGACCCAGTACTTC. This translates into CASSPIAGPMGTQYF. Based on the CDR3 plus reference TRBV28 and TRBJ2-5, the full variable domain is DVKVTQSSRYLVKRTGEKVFLECVQDMDHENMFWYRQDPGLGLRLIYFSYDVKMKEKGDIPEGYSVSREKKERFSLILESASTNQTSMYLCASSPIAGPMGTQYFGPGTRLLVL.

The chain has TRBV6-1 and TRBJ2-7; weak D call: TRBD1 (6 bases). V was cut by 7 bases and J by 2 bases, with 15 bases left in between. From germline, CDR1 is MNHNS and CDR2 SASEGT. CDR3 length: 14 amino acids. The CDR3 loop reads CASTFRTVTYEQYF. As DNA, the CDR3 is TGTGCCAGCACCTTCCGGACAGTCACCTACGAGCAGTACTTC.

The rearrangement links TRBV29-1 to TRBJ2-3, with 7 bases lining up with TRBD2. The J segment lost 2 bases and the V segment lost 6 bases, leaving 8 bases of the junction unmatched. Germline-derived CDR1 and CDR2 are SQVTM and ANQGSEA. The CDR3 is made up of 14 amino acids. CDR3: CSVDGGGYTDTQYF. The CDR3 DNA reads TGCAGCGTGGACGGCGGGGGATACACAGATACGCAGTATTTT.

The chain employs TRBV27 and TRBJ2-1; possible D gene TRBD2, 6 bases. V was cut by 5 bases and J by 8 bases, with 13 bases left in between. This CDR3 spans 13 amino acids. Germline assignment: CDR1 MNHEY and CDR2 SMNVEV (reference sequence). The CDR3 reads CASSTTSLYEQFF. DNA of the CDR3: TGTGCCAGCAGTACCACTAGCCTCTATGAGCAGTTCTTC.

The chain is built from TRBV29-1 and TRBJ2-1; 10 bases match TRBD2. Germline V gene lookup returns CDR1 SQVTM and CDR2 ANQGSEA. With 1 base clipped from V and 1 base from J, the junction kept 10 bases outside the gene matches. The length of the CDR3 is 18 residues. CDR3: CSVEGTSGTNLSYNEQFF. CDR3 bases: TGCAGCGTTGAAGGTACTAGCGGGACCAATCTTTCCTACAATGAGCAGTTCTTC.